The 21 T cell receptor beta chains below were found in one sample sequenced in a study of tumor-infiltrating lymphocytes in primary liver carcinoma. Unsorted whole blood served as the source of blood RNA, and germline DNA was extracted as well. With a constant-region primer, TCR beta cDNA was made from about 0.55 ug of total RNA. Three nested multiplex PCR rounds of slightly modified ARM-PCR generated TCR beta libraries. Two initial PCR rounds of 10 to 11 cycles each paired TRBV1-TRBV30 forward primers with a C-beta reverse primer. MiXCR was run by TCRdb on the multiplex PCR reads, yielding one entry per CDR3 protein. The sample yields just over 300,000 distinct CDR3 sequences, more than 55% seen once. The sequenced sample was peripheral blood. The receptors were gathered from a woman aged 30 to 39 with primary liver carcinoma and hepatitis B virus infection.

J is TRBJ1-1 and V is TRBV6-2 or TRBV6-3, with D unclear. Germline CDR1 is MNHEY and CDR2 is SVGEGT. V lost 6 bases and J lost 0, with 14 bases in between. CDR3 size: 15 residues. CDR3 coding DNA: TGTGCCAGCAGCTTCCATAGTACCGTGAACACTGAAGCTTTCTTT. Translated: CASSFHSTVNTEAFF.

This clonotype was observed many times. The chain has TRBV11-2 and TRBJ2-7, with D possibly being TRBD2 (6 bases). This CDR3 contains 11 residues. Germline CDR1 is SGHAT and CDR2 is FQNNGV. V lost 5 bases to trimming and J lost 7 bases, with 9 bases between them. The CDR3 DNA reads as TGTGCCAGCAGCCAGGGAGGTGAGCAGTACTTC. Its protein product is CASSQGGEQYF.

In its sample, this clonotype was seen once. A much larger clone lies one base from this, so it may be a read error. The chain couples TRBV6-5 to TRBJ2-1, with D possibly matching TRBD1 (6 bases). The CDR3 is made up of 14 amino acids. Germline lookup yields CDR1 MNHEY and CDR2 SVGAGI. The CDR3 DNA is TGTGTCAGCAGTTACGGCAGGGGTCCCAATGAGCAGTTCTTC. Translating gives CVSSYGRGPNEQFF.

This clonotype was found many times. The chain couples TRBV29-1 to TRBJ2-7; 9 bases line up with TRBD2. Germline lookup yields CDR1 SQVTM and CDR2 ANQGSEA. V dropped 7 bases and J dropped 6; count of bases not matched to a gene: 10. This CDR3 has 13 residues. CDR3 DNA: TGCAGCGCCCGGACTAGCGAGGTTTCCGAGCAGTACTTC. Residues: CSARTSEVSEQYF.

With respect to this clonotype: At one boundary the junction diverges from the germline segment, which might be a read error. The chain combines TRBV14 with TRBJ2-4; 11 bases map to TRBD1. From germline, CDR1 is SGHDN and CDR2 FVKESK. This CDR3 is 21 amino acids long. Here the CDR3 DNA reads TGTGCCAACAGCCAAGGGAGGGACAGGGGGTCCAGTTATGCGGCCAAAATCATTCAGTACTTC. It yields the protein CANSQGRDRGSSYAAKIIQYF.

Many counts were recorded for this clonotype. The chain employs TRBV29-1 and TRBJ2-2, with D possibly TRBD1 on 6 matching bases. Germline CDR1 reads SQVTM; CDR2 reads ANQGSEA. With 5 bases removed from V and 5 bases from J, the gap between germline ends came to 9 bases. CDR3 length equals 12 residues. The CDR3 loop reads CSVPRGTGELFF. CDR3 DNA sequence: TGCAGCGTTCCCAGGGGAACCGGGGAGCTGTTTTTT.

The chain uses TRBV5-5 and TRBJ1-1; D is possibly TRBD1 (6 bases). Looked up from germline, CDR1 is SGHKS and CDR2 is YYEKEE (reference sequence). Trimming removed 1 base from V and 6 bases from J, with 13 bases in between. The CDR3 consists of 14 residues. The DNA of the CDR3 is TGTGCCAGCAGCTTGTGCTCAGGGGTGTCTGAAGCTTTCTTT. Translating it yields CASSLCSGVSEAFF.

This clonotype has only a few counts. The CDR3 sequence: CASSLMGGDTEAFF. CDR3 nucleotides: TGTGCCAGCAGTTTAATGGGGGGGGACACTGAAGCTTTCTTT. This rearrangement joins TRBV12-3 or TRBV12-4 to TRBJ1-1; possible D gene TRBD1, 5 bases. V shed 2 bases and J shed 3 bases, with 10 bases lying between them. The length of the CDR3 is 14 residues.

With respect to this clonotype: Possible read error: a much larger clone is one base away. This rearrangement joins TRBV12-3 or TRBV12-4 to TRBJ2-4, with TRBD1 matching 10 bases. This CDR3 has 14 amino acids. The CDR3 region is CASSLGDRGDIRYF. DNA for the CDR3: TGTGCCAGCAGTTTAGGGGACAGGGGTGACATTCGGTACTTC.

With respect to this clonotype: Since a much larger clone is just one base distant, this may be a read error. The chain recombines TRBV29-1 with TRBJ1-1; D not certain. This CDR3 comprises 12 residues. Germline loops: CDR1 SQVTM, CDR2 ANQGSEA. CDR3 sequence (DNA): TGCATCGTCTTAGGCCAGAACACTGAAGCTTTCTTT. Its translation is CIVLGQNTEAFF.

The V call is TRBV28, the J call TRBJ1-5; D is uncertain. Trimming removed 1 base from V and 3 bases from J, with 10 bases in between. Germline V gene sequence: CDR1 MDHEN, CDR2 SYDVKM. The CDR3 has 15 residues. The CDR3 is CASSLSVASNQPQHF. The CDR3 nucleotides are TGTGCCAGCAGTTTATCCGTCGCATCCAATCAGCCCCAGCATTTT. Variable domain in full (rest from reference TRBV28 and TRBJ1-5): DVKVTQSSRYLVKRTGEKVFLECVQDMDHENMFWYRQDPGLGLRLIYFSYDVKMKEKGDIPEGYSVSREKKERFSLILESASTNQTSMYLCASSLSVASNQPQHFGDGTRLSIL.

This clonotype was counted many times. The V and J genes are TRBV4-1 and TRBJ2-5, with TRBD2 identical over 9 bases. Losses at the gene ends were 2 bases for V and 5 bases for J; bases not matched to a gene: 12. The germline V gene encodes CDR1 MGHRA and CDR2 YSYEKL. The CDR3 loop spans 17 amino acids. The CDR3 spells CASSQFQGLAGWETQYF. The CDR3 region has the DNA TGCGCCAGCAGCCAATTTCAGGGCCTAGCGGGATGGGAGACCCAGTACTTC.

Note on this clonotype: Since the CDR3 does not end with the conserved phenylalanine or tryptophan, this likely comes from a read error. The chain carries TRBV11-3 and TRBJ1-2, with a possible D match to TRBD1 (5 bases). The CDR3 is 13 residues long. Germline-derived CDR1 and CDR2 are SGHNT and YENEEA. CDR3 bases: TGTGCCGGCAGCTCGGGACGGAACTATGGCTACACCATC. Its protein product is CAGSSGRNYGYTI.

Turning to this clonotype: A much larger clone differs by one base, so this may be a read error. The V call is TRBV6-5, the J call TRBJ2-1; maybe TRBD2 (6 bases). This CDR3 has 15 residues. Deletions cut 3 bases from V and 12 bases from J, with 21 bases between. Per the germline V gene, CDR1 is MNHEY and CDR2 is SVGAGI. The CDR3: CASSYLSGAPTVQFF. CDR3 nucleotides: TGTGCCAGCAGTTATCTTTCGGGAGCCCCGACTGTGCAGTTCTTC.

The CDR3 nucleotides read TGTGCCAGCAGCTCACGGGGACTAGCGGGACCACAGTACTTC. This codes for CASSSRGLAGPQYF. This chain links TRBV14 with TRBJ2-5; 13 nucleotides match TRBD2. This CDR3 is built from 14 residues. The germline V gene encodes CDR1 SGHDN and CDR2 FVKESK. The V segment lost 5 bases and the J segment 11 bases; nucleotides outside the gene matches: 8.

This sequence joins TRBV10-3 and TRBJ1-1; D remains unclear. Germline loops: CDR1 ENHRY, CDR2 SYGVKD. V lost 5 bases and J lost 3, with 10 bases in between. The CDR3 runs to 13 residues. The chain's CDR3 is CAISKERDTEAFF. The CDR3 nucleotides are TGTGCCATCAGTAAGGAACGCGACACTGAAGCTTTCTTT.

The CDR3 sequence is CASRDRGLNEQFF. CDR3 sequence (DNA): TGTGCCAGCAGGGACAGGGGGCTGAATGAGCAGTTCTTC. The V and J genes are TRBV6-2 or TRBV6-3 and TRBJ2-1; TRBD1 aligns across 11 bases. The CDR3 totals 13 residues. CDR1 is MNHEY and CDR2 is SVGEGT in the germline V gene. V trimming: 6 bases; J trimming: 7 bases; junction bases outside the gene matches: 2.

This clonotype appeared a few times. The chain is built from TRBV4-3 and TRBJ2-3; the D is unclear. CDR1 is LGHNA, CDR2 YSLEER, per germline. The length of the CDR3 is 15 residues. V lost 0 bases and J lost 2, with 9 bases in between. CDR3 protein: CASSQDRVITDTQYF. In DNA, the CDR3 is TGCGCCAGCAGCCAAGATCGGGTCATCACAGATACGCAGTATTTT.

On this clonotype: A much larger clonotype is one base distant, so this may be a read error. The J gene is TRBJ2-5, the V gene TRBV29-1, with 11 positions matching TRBD1. The junction had 4 bases not matched to a gene; V was cut back by 1 base and J by 3 bases. CDR3 length: 15 amino acids. The germline CDR1 and CDR2 sequences are SQVTM and ANQGSEA. The CDR3 here is CSVEADRGREETQYF. CDR3 DNA: TGCAGCGTTGAAGCGGACAGGGGGCGAGAAGAGACCCAGTACTTC.

The rearrangement joins TRBV12-5 to TRBJ2-3; D is uncertain. Germline-derived CDR1 and CDR2 are LGHNT and FRNRAP. The CDR3 contains 15 residues. Trimming removed 3 bases at V and 2 bases at J, with 12 bases between. The DNA of the CDR3 is TGTGCTAGTGGTTTTGACGGCGGAAACACAGATACGCAGTATTTT. Protein: CASGFDGGNTDTQYF. Looking up the rest from reference TRBV12-5 and TRBJ2-3 gives the full variable domain: DARVTQTPRHKVTEMGQEVTMRCQPILGHNTVFWYRQTMMQGLELLAYFRNRAPLDDSGMPKDRFSAEMPDATLATLKIQPSEPRDSAVYFCASGFDGGNTDTQYFGPGTRLTVL.

This chain links TRBV7-9 with TRBJ2-2; maybe TRBD1 (6 bases). CDR1 is SEHNR, CDR2 FQNEAQ, per germline (reference sequence). The CDR3 consists of 16 residues. Trimming stripped 5 bases from V and 4 bases from J, with 17 bases between. In nucleotides, the CDR3 is TGTGCCAGCAGCCCGACCGGGACAAGGGGCACCGGGGAGCTGTTTTTT. Translated, it gives CASSPTGTRGTGELFF.